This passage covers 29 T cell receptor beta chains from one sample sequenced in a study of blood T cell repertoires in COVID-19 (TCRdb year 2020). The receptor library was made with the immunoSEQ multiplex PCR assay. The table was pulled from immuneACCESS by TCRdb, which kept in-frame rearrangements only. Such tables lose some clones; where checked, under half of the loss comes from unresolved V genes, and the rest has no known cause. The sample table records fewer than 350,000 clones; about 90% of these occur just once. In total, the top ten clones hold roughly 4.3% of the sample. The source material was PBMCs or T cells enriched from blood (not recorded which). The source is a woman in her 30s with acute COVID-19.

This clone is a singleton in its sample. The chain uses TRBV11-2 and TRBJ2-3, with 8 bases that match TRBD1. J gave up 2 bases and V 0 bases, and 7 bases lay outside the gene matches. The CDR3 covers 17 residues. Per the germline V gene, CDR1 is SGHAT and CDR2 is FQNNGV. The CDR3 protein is CASSLDVRGLNTDTQYF. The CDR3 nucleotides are TGTGCCAGCAGCTTAGACGTCAGGGGGCTTAACACAGATACGCAGTATTTT.

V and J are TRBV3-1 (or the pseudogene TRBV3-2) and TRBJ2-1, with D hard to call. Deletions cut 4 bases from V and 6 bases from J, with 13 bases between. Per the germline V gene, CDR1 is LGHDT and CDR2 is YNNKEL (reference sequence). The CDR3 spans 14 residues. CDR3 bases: TGTGCCAGCAGCCGGCATACCCCCCCCAATGAGCAGTTCTTC. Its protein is CASSRHTPPNEQFF.

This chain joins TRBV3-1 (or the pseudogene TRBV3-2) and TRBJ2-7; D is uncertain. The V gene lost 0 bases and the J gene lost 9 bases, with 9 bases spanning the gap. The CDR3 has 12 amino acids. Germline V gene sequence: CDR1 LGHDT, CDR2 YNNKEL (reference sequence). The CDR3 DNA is TGTGCCAGCAGCCAAGATGAGCGTGTGCAGTACTTC. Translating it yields CASSQDERVQYF.

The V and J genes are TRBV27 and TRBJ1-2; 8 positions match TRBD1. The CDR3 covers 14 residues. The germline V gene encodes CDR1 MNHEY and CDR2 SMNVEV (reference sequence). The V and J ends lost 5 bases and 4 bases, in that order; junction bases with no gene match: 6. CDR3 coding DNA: TGTGCCAGCAGTCTAACTCAGGGGGCCTATGGCTACACCTTC. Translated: CASSLTQGAYGYTF.

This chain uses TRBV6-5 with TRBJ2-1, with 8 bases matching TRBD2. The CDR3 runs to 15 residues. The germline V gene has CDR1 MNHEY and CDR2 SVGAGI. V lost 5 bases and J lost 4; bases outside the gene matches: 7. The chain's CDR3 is CASSIREGPYNEQFF. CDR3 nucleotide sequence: TGTGCCAGCAGTATACGGGAGGGCCCTTACAATGAGCAGTTCTTC.

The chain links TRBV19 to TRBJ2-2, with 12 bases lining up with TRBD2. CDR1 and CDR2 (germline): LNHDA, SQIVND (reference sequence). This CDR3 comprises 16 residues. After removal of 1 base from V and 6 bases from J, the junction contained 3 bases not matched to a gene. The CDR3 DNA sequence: TGTGCCAGTAGTATAGCGGCTAGCGGGAGGGCCGGGGAGCTGTTTTTT. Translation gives CASSIAASGRAGELFF. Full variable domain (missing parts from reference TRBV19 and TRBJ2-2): DGGITQSPKYLFRKEGQNVTLSCEQNLNHDAMYWYRQDPGQGLRLIYYSQIVNDFQKGDIAEGYSVSREKKESFPLTVTSAQKNPTAFYLCASSIAASGRAGELFFGEGSRLTVL.

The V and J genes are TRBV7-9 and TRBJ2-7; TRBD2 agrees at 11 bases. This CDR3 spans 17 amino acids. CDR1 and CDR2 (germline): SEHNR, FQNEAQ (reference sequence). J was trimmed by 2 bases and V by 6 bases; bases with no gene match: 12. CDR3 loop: CASSGTSGSGTPYEQYF. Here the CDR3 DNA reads TGTGCCAGCAGTGGAACTAGCGGGAGCGGAACTCCCTACGAGCAGTACTTC.

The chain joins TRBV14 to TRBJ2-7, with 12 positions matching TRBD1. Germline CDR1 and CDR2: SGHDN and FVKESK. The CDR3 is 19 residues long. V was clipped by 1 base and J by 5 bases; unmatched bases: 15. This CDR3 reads CASSQAVWDRGPRMDEQYF. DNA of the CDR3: TGTGCCAGCAGCCAAGCGGTCTGGGACAGGGGGCCCCGTATGGACGAGCAGTACTTC.

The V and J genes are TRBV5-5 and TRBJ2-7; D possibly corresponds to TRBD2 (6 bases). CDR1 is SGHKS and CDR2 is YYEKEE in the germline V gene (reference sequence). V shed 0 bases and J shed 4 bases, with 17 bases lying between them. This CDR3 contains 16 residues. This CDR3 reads CASSLGGLAMIYEQYF. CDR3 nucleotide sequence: TGTGCCAGCAGCTTGGGGGGCCTAGCGATGATTTACGAGCAGTACTTC.

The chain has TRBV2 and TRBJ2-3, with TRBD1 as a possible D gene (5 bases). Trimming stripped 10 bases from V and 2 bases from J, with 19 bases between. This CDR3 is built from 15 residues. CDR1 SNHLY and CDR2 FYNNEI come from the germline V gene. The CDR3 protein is CAKTLLRQFTDTQYF. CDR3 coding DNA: TGTGCCAAAACGCTACTTAGACAGTTCACAGATACGCAGTATTTT.

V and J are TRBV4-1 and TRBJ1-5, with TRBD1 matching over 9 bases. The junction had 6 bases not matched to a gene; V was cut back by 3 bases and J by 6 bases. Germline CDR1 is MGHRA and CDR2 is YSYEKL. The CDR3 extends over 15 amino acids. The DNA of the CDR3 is TGCGCCAGCAGCCAGGAAGGACAGGGGCGTCAGCCCCAGCATTTT. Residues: CASSQEGQGRQPQHF.

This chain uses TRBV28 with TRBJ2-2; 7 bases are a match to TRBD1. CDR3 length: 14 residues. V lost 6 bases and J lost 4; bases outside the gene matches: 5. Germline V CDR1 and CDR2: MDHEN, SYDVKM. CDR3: CASRWDSLTGELFF. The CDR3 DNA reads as TGTGCCAGCAGATGGGACAGCCTCACCGGGGAGCTGTTTTTT.

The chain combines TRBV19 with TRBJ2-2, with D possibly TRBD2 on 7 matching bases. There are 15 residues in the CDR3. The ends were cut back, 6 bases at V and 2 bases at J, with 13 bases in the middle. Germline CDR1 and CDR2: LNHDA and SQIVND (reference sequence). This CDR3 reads CASSGQRGNTGELFF. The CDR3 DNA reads TGTGCCAGTAGCGGACAGCGGGGTAACACCGGGGAGCTGTTTTTT. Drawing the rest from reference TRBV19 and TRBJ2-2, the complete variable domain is DGGITQSPKYLFRKEGQNVTLSCEQNLNHDAMYWYRQDPGQGLRLIYYSQIVNDFQKGDIAEGYSVSREKKESFPLTVTSAQKNPTAFYLCASSGQRGNTGELFFGEGSRLTVL.

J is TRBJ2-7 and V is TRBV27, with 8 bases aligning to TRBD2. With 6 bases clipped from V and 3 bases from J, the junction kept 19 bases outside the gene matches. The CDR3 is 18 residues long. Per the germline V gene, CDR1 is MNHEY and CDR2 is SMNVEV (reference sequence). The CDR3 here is CASSLRLSSGSNHYEQYF. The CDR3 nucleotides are TGTGCCAGCAGCCTTAGGTTATCTAGCGGGTCAAACCACTACGAGCAGTACTTC.

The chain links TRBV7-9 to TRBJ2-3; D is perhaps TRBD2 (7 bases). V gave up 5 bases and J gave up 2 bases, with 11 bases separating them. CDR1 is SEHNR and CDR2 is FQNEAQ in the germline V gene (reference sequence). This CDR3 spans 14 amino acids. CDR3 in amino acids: CASSKRDNTDTQYF. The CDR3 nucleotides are TGTGCCAGCAGCAAGCGGGACAACACAGATACGCAGTATTTT.

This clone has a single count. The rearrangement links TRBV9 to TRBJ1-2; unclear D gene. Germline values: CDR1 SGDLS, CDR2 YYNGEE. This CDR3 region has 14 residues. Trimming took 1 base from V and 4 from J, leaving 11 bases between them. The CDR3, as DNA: TGTGCCAGCAGCGTAAATCCCGACTCCTATGGCTACACCTTC. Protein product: CASSVNPDSYGYTF. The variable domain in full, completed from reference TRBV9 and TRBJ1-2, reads DSGVTQTPKHLITATGQRVTLRCSPRSGDLSVYWYQQSLDQGLQFLIQYYNGEERAKGNILERFSAQQFPDLHSELNLSSLELGDSALYFCASSVNPDSYGYTFGSGTRLTVV.

CDR3: CASTGTSDLSSYNEQFF. CDR3 nucleotides: TGTGCCAGCACCGGGACTAGCGACCTTAGCTCCTACAATGAGCAGTTCTTC. V gene TRBV14 combines with J gene TRBJ2-1, with 10 bases identical to TRBD2. The ends lost 7 bases at V and 0 bases at J; junction bases unmatched: 9. CDR1 and CDR2 from the germline V gene are SGHDN and FVKESK. The CDR3 is 17 amino acids.

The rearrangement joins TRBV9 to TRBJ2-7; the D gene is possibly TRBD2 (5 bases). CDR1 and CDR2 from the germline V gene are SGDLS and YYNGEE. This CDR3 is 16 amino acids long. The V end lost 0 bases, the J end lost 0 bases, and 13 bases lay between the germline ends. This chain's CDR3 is CASSVASGSSSYEQYF. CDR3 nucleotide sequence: TGTGCCAGCAGCGTAGCCTCGGGGAGCAGCTCCTACGAGCAGTACTTC.

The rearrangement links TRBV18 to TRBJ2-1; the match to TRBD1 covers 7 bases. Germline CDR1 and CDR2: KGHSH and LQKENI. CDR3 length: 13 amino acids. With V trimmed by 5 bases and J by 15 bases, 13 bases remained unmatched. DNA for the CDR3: TGTGCCAGCTCAACCGCCCCCGACAGGGCGCGGTTCTTC. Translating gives CASSTAPDRARFF.

The CDR3 loop reads CASSLGGGDYGYTF. The CDR3 DNA reads as TGTGCCAGCAGCTTAGGGGGGGGTGACTATGGCTACACCTTC. The genes are TRBV7-2 and TRBJ1-2, with D perhaps TRBD1 (5 bases). The V gene's germline CDR1 is SGHTA and CDR2 FQGNSA. Trimming pared 1 base from V and 3 bases from J, leaving 9 bases between. This CDR3 spans 14 amino acids.

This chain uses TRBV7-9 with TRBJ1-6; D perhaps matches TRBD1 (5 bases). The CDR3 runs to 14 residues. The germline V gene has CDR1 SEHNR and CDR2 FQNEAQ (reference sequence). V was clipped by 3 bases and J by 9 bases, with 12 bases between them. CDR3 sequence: CASSLETETSPLHF. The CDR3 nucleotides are TGTGCCAGCAGCTTGGAGACAGAAACTTCACCCCTCCACTTT.

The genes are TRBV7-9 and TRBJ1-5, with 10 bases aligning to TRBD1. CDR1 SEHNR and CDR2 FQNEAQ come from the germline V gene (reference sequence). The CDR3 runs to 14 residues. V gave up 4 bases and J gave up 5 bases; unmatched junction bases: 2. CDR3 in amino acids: CASSWTGGDQPQHF. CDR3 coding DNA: TGTGCCAGCAGCTGGACAGGGGGGGATCAGCCCCAGCATTTT.

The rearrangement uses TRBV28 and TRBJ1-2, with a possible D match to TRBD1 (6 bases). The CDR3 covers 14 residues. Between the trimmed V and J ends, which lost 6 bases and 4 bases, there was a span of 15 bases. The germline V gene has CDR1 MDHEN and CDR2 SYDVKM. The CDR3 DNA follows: TGTGCCAGCAGGTCCGGACAGCAACCCTATGGCTACACCTTC. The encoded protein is CASRSGQQPYGYTF.

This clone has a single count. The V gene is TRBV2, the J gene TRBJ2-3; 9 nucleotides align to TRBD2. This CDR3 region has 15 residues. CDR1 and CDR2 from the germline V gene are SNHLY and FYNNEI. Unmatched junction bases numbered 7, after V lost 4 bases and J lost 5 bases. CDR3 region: CASSVSSGKVDTQYF. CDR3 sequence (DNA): TGTGCCAGCAGTGTTTCTAGCGGGAAGGTAGATACGCAGTATTTT.

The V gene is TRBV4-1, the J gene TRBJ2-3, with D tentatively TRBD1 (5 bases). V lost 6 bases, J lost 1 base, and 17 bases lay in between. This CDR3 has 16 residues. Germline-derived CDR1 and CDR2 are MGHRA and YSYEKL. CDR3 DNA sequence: TGCGCCAGCAGTCAATCAGGACACGATGGCACAGATACGCAGTATTTT. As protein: CASSQSGHDGTDTQYF.

The CDR3 is CASSGRWGPNTGELFF. In DNA, the CDR3 is TGTGCCAGCAGCGGACGGTGGGGGCCGAACACCGGGGAGCTGTTTTTT. The chain couples TRBV9 to TRBJ2-2, with a weak D call TRBD1 (6 bases). V was shortened by 3 bases and J by 0 bases, with 12 bases between the two germline ends. The CDR3 contains 16 residues. CDR1 SGDLS and CDR2 YYNGEE come from the germline V gene.

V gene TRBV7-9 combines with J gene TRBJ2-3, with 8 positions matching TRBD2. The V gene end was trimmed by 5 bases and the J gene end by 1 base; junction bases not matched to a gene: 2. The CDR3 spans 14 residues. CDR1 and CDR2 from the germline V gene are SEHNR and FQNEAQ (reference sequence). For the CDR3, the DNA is TGTGCCAGCAGCCGTAGCGGGGGCACAGATACGCAGTATTTT. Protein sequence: CASSRSGGTDTQYF.

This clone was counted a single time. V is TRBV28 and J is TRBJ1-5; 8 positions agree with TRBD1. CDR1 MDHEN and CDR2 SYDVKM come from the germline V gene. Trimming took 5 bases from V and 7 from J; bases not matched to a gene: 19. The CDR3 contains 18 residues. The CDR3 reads CASSLTDPTGASLQPQHF. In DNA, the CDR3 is TGTGCCAGCAGTCTCACCGACCCGACAGGGGCGTCGTTGCAGCCCCAGCATTTT. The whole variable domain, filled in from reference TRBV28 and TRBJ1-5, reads DVKVTQSSRYLVKRTGEKVFLECVQDMDHENMFWYRQDPGLGLRLIYFSYDVKMKEKGDIPEGYSVSREKKERFSLILESASTNQTSMYLCASSLTDPTGASLQPQHFGDGTRLSIL.

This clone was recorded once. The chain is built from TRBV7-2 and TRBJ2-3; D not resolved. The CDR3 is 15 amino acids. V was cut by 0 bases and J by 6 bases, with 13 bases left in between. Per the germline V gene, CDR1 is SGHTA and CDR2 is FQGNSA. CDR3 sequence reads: CASSLAPFEADTQYF. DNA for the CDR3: TGTGCCAGCAGCTTAGCCCCCTTCGAGGCGGATACGCAGTATTTT.